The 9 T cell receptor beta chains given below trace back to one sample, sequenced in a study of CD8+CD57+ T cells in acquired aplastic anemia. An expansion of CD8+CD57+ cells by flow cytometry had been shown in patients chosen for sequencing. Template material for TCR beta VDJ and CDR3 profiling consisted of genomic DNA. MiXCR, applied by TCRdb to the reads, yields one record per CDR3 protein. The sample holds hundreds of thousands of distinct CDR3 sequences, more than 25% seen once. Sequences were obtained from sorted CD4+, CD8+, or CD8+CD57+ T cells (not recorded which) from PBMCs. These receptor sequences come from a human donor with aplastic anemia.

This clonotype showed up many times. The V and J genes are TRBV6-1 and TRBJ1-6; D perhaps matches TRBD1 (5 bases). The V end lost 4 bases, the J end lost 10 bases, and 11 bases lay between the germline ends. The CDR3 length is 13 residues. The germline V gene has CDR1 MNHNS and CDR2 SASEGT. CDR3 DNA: TGTGCCAGCAGTGGACAGTCGGAGTCACCCCTCCACTTT. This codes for CASSGQSESPLHF.

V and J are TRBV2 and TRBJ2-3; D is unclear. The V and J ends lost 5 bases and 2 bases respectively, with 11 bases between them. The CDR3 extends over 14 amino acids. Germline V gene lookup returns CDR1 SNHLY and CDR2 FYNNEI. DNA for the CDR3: TGTGCCAGCAGTCCCCGCCTAGACACAGATACGCAGTATTTT. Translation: CASSPRLDTDTQYF.

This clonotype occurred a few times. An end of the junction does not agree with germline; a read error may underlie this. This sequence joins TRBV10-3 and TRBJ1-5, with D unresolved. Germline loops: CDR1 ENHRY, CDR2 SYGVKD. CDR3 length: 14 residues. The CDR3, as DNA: TGTGCCAGCAGTTATATGGGTGTGAATCAGCCCCAGCATTTT. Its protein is CASSYMGVNQPQHF.

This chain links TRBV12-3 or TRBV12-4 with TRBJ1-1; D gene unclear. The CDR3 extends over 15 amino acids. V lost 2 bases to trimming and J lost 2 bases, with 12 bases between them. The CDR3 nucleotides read TGTGCCAGCAGTTTATCCGTTCTACGTAACACTGAAGCTTTCTTT. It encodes CASSLSVLRNTEAFF.

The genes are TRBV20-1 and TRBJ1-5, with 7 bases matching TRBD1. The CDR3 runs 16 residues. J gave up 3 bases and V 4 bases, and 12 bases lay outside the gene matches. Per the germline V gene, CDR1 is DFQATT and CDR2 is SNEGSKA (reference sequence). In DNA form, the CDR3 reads TGCAGTGCTACCCCGAAGGGGGCGATCCCCAATCAGCCCCAGCATTTT. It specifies CSATPKGAIPNQPQHF.

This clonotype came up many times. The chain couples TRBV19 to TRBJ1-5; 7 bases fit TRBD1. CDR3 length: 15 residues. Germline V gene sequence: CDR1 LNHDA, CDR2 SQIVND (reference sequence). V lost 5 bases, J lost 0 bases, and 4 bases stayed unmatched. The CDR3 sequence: CASSRDRYSNQPQHF. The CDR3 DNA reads TGTGCCAGTAGTCGGGACAGATATAGCAATCAGCCCCAGCATTTT.

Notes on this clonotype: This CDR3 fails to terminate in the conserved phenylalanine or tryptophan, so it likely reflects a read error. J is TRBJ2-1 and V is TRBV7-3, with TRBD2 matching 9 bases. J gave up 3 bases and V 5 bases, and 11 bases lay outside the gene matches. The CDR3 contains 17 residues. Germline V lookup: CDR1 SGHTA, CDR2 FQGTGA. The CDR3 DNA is TGTGCCAGCAGCGATAGCTTTCCAGCGGGAGGCTACAATGAGCAGTTCCTC. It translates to CASSDSFPAGGYNEQFL.

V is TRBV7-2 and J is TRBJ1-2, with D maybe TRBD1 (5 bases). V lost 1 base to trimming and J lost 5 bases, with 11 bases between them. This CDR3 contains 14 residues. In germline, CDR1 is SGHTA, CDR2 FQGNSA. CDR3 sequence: CASSLDRGEYGYTF. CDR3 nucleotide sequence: TGTGCCAGCAGCTTAGATCGGGGGGAGTATGGCTACACCTTC.

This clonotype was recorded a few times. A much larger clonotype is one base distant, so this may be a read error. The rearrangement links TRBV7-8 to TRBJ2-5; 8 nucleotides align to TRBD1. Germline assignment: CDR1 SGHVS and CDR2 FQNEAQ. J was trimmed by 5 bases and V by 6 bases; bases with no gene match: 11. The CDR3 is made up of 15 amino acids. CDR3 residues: CASSEAGTGFETQYF. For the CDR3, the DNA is TGTGCCAGCAGTGAAGCCGGGACAGGATTTGAGACCCAGTACTTC.